This TCR beta chain was observed in a study of T cell repertoires in cytomegalovirus infection. Study context: In the study, CMV epitopes included recently identified HLA-C-restricted and well-studied HLA-B-restricted ones. Public TCR beta signatures provided an indication of both CMV infection and a matching HLA type. The study, taken as a whole, reports: In two of eight donors, the top clonotype was HLA-C-restricted CMV-specific.

Worth noting for this clonotype: Antigen specificity is unknown.

Each CDR3 protein gets one entry after TCRdb re-called the reads with MiXCR. The sample has around 900,000 distinct CDR3 sequences, around 32% seen once. CDR1 and CDR2 (germline): KGHSH, LQKENI. V gave up 3 bases and J gave up 2 bases; unmatched junction bases: 9. The CDR3 is 16 residues long. This sample comprised cultured CD8+ T cells from PBMCs, obtained from culture after CMV antigen stimulation. This TCR was sampled from a human donor in good health (CMV status not recorded). Some clones in this sample may be carry-over from other donors' samples. The chain joins TRBV18 to TRBJ2-5; 7 bases agree with TRBD1. The CDR3, as DNA: TGTGCCAGCTCACCCTCCGGGACAGACTTTCAAGAGACCCAGTACTTC. Its protein product is CASSPSGTDFQETQYF. Full variable domain (missing parts from reference TRBV18 and TRBJ2-5): NAGVMQNPRHLVRRRGQEARLRCSPMKGHSHVYWYRQLPEEGLKFMVYLQKENIIDESGMPKERFSAEFPKEGPSILRIQQVVRGDSAAYFCASSPSGTDFQETQYFGPGTRLLVL.